This T cell receptor beta chain derives from a study of CD8+ T cells in alopecia areata. Study details: Administration of oral tofacitinib to treated patients was at 5 to 10 mg twice daily. Patients remained on tofacitinib for 6 to 18 months and then went 6 months without it. By percentage of affected scalp area, the severity of treated patients was scored.

Trimming pared 3 bases from V and 6 bases from J, leaving 15 bases between. CDR1 and CDR2 from the germline V gene are SQVTM and ANQGSEA. There are 14 residues in the CDR3. Regarding treatment: oral pan-JAK inhibitor, 5-10 mg twice daily. With regard to this clone: The antigen is unknown.

Reverse transcription of extracted RNA yielded cDNA, which provided the sequencing template. Only in-frame clones appear in the TCRdb table, and some are missing; sequencing was by immunoSEQ multiplex PCR. The repertoire holds 110,000 or so clones, with 55% to 60% as singletons. General study findings and limits: One nonresponder makes the tie between baseline CD8+ expansion and response uncertain.

This receptor was taken from a human donor with alopecia areata. The genes are TRBV29-1 and TRBJ2-1; D call uncertain. Sequences were derived from CD4+ T cells sorted from blood, sampled at week 24, from a patient treated with tofacitinib. The CDR3 DNA reads TGCAGCGTTGAGGGGTCTTGGAGTAGCAATGAGCAGTTCTTC. The encoded protein is CSVEGSWSSNEQFF.